Listed below are T cell receptor beta chains from one sample, sequenced in a study of cytomegalovirus exposure and HLA in healthy donors. The data were produced by immunoSEQ multiplex PCR, yet TCRdb's version contains in-frame clones alone and is incomplete. The sample shows nearly 110,000 clones, less than 85% of them seen only once. Input material: PBMCs. These receptors originate from a woman in her thirties or forties in good health and CMV-seropositive. Each CDR3 is given with its conserved first and last residue. The order of the fields is J gene, D gene, V gene, clone size, CDR3 protein, CDR3 DNA. A D gene is named only where the DNA matches it firmly. The size field is filled for only some rows; it gives once, few, many or a size class.

TRBJ1-1 | - | TRBV5-1 | - | CASGEVGLSTEAFF | TGCGCCAGCGGGGAGGTGGGGTTAAGCACTGAAGCTTTCTTT
TRBJ1-4 | - | TRBV15 | - | CATSSRAPTNEKLFF | TGTGCCACCAGCTCCCGAGCCCCAACTAATGAAAAACTGTTTTTT
TRBJ2-2 | - | TRBV7-2 | - | CASSLGGAQPGELFF | TGTGCCAGCAGCTTGGGGGGGGCTCAGCCCGGGGAGCTGTTTTTT
TRBJ1-1 | TRBD1 | TRBV19 | - | CASSIATGLVNTEAFF | TGTGCCAGTAGTATCGCGACAGGGTTGGTGAACACTGAAGCTTTCTTT
TRBJ2-5 | TRBD1 | TRBV6-5 | - | CASSSGQGRETQYF | TGTGCCAGCAGTTCCGGACAGGGAAGGGAGACCCAGTACTTC
TRBJ2-1 | - | TRBV5-1 | - | CASSLGGGNSYNEQFF | TGCGCCAGCAGCTTGGGTGGGGGGAACTCCTACAATGAGCAGTTCTTC
TRBJ1-1 | - | TRBV5-5 | - | CASSLAGLLEAFF | TGTGCCAGCAGCTTGGCAGGTCTGCTTGAAGCTTTCTTT
TRBJ2-1 | TRBD1 | TRBV5-1 | once | CASSPGQGVLNEQFF | TGCGCCAGCAGCCCGGGACAGGGGGTACTTAATGAGCAGTTCTTC
TRBJ1-4 | TRBD1 | TRBV28 | - | CASRPQGARSEKLFF | TGTGCCAGCAGGCCACAGGGGGCTAGAAGTGAAAAACTGTTTTTT
TRBJ2-7 | - | TRBV9 | - | CASSANPTAYEQYF | TGTGCCAGCAGCGCCAACCCGACTGCCTACGAGCAGTACTTC
TRBJ2-3 | - | TRBV6-5 | - | CASGLTDTQYF | TGTGCCAGCGGGCTCACAGATACGCAGTATTTT
TRBJ2-7 | - | TRBV6-5 | - | CASSYQSRDRRSF | TGTGCCAGCAGTTATCAGTCTCGAGACAGGAGGTCCTTC
TRBJ1-2 | TRBD1 | TRBV9 | - | CASSVGDRGLSGYTF | TGTGCCAGCAGCGTAGGGGACAGGGGGCTATCTGGCTACACCTTC
TRBJ1-4 | - | TRBV18 | once | CASSPDRPATNEKLFF | TGTGCCAGCTCACCAGACAGACCAGCAACTAATGAAAAACTGTTTTTT
TRBJ1-5 | TRBD1 | TRBV4-1 | - | CASSQDGTGRNQPQHF | TGCGCCAGCAGCCAGGATGGGACAGGCCGCAATCAGCCCCAGCATTTT
TRBJ1-1 | - | TRBV18 | - | CASSPHPGGDTEAFF | TGTGCCAGCTCACCACATCCCGGGGGAGACACTGAAGCTTTCTTT
TRBJ1-6 | TRBD1 | TRBV6-5 | few | CASSLTGRNSPLHF | TGTGCCAGCAGTTTGACAGGGAGGAATTCACCCCTCCACTTT
TRBJ1-5 | - | TRBV27 | once | CASSLSGQLNQPQHF | TGTGCCAGCAGTTTATCGGGGCAGCTTAATCAGCCCCAGCATTTT
TRBJ1-6 | - | TRBV2 | - | CASSDRGGGSPLHF | TGTGCCAGCAGTGACCGCGGAGGAGGTTCACCCCTCCACTTT
TRBJ1-4 | TRBD1 | TRBV30 | - | CAWSDRDRGGRKLFF | TGTGCCTGGAGTGACCGGGACAGGGGAGGCAGAAAACTGTTTTTT
TRBJ2-1 | - | TRBV12-2 | - | CASRSPSLCVATLDLYNEQFF | TGTGCAAGTCGCTCCCCCTCATTATGTGTAGCGACACTGGACCTCTACAATGAGCAGTTCTTC
TRBJ1-5 | TRBD1 | TRBV7-9 | few | CASSLGQGGQPQHF | TGTGCCAGCAGCTTAGGACAGGGAGGACAGCCCCAGCATTTT
TRBJ1-2 | TRBD1 | TRBV7-8 | once | CASSLAGGTGGITF | TGTGCCAGCAGCTTAGCGGGCGGGACAGGGGGGATCACCTTC
TRBJ1-4 | - | TRBV5-1 | - | CASSILGEGNEKLFF | TGCGCCAGCAGCATCCTCGGGGAGGGGAATGAAAAACTGTTTTTT
TRBJ1-2 | - | TRBV29-1 | few | CSVGTQGTSNGYTF | TGCAGCGTTGGGACACAGGGAACGTCTAATGGCTACACCTTC
TRBJ2-5 | - | TRBV4-1 | - | CASSQVRETQYF | TGCGCCAGCAGCCAAGTGCGGGAGACCCAGTACTTC
TRBJ2-5 | TRBD1 | TRBV6-6 | few | CASSRDRDRQETQYF | TGTGCCAGCAGCCGGGACAGAGACAGACAAGAGACCCAGTACTTC
TRBJ2-5 | TRBD1 | TRBV29-1 | few | CSVRRTGGVSETQYF | TGCAGCGTCAGACGGACAGGGGGAGTGTCGGAGACCCAGTACTTC
TRBJ1-1 | - | TRBV19 | - | CASSLGRNTEAFF | TGTGCCAGTAGTTTGGGGAGGAACACTGAAGCTTTCTTT
TRBJ2-4 | - | TRBV4-1 | - | CASSQIQVAKNIQYF | TGCGCCAGCAGCCAGATTCAGGTAGCCAAAAACATTCAGTACTTC
TRBJ1-6 | - | TRBV7-3 | - | CASSAQGAGVNSPLHF | TGTGCCAGCAGCGCCCAAGGGGCAGGGGTCAATTCACCCCTCCACTTT
TRBJ2-7 | TRBD1 | TRBV7-8 | - | CASSSSTGGYEQYF | TGTGCCAGCAGCAGTTCTACAGGGGGCTACGAGCAGTACTTC